The present entry profiles one T cell receptor beta chain with its context. These data come from a study of T cells in narcolepsy. Using immunoSEQ multiplex PCR, the repertoire was profiled, and TCRdb retains in-frame clones only, with some absent. There are about 40,000 clones in the sample; 88% occur only once, and roughly 1.2% lies in the top ten. The germline V gene encodes CDR1 MNHEY and CDR2 SMNVEV (reference sequence). V lost 0 bases, J lost 2 bases, and 1 base stayed unmatched. CDR3 length: 15 amino acids. This receptor was identified in a human donor with narcolepsy. The gene calls are TRBV27 and TRBJ1-5; 7 nucleotides match TRBD1. Material: CD45RA- memory CD4+ T cells from PBMCs. The CDR3 nucleotides read TGTGCCAGCAGTTTATCAGGGGGCCGCAATCAGCCCCAGCATTTT. Residues: CASSLSGGRNQPQHF.